This T cell receptor beta chain was documented in a study of response to subunit inactivated influenza vaccine. Study-wide findings and caveats: The authors suggested that few new T cells are recruited per seasonal influenza vaccination.

On this clonotype itself: The antigen is unknown.

TCRdb re-analysed the RT-PCR reads in MiXCR, keeping a single row per CDR3 protein. The data show hundreds of thousands of distinct CDR3 sequences, with roughly 14% seen just once and 6.5% to 8.5% held by the top ten. Source: PBMCs from blood, taken roughly 2 weeks before vaccination. The clonotype was recovered from a man aged 50 to 59 who received an inactivated influenza vaccine.

CDR3 DNA: TGTGCCAGCAGCGTACCAGCGGGGGGGCCGGAGACCCAGTACTTC. Amino acid sequence: CASSVPAGGPETQYF. The chain couples TRBV9 to TRBJ2-5, with TRBD2 matching over 10 bases. The germline CDR1 and CDR2 sequences are SGDLS and YYNGEE. V gave up 1 base and J gave up 5 bases; unmatched junction bases: 5. This CDR3 is 15 amino acids long.